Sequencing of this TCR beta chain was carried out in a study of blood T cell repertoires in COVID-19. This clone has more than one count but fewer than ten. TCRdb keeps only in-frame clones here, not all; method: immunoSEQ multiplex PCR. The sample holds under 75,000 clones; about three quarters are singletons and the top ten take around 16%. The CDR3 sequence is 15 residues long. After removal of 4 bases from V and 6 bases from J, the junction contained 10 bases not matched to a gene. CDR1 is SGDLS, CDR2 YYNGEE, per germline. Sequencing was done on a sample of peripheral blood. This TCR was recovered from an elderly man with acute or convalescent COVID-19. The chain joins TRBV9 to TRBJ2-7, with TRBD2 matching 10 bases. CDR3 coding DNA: TGTGCCAGCAGCCCGCTTCCTAGCGGGAGCCGCGAGCAGTACTTC. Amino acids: CASSPLPSGSREQYF. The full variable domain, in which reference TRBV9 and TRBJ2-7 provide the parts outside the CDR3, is DSGVTQTPKHLITATGQRVTLRCSPRSGDLSVYWYQQSLDQGLQFLIQYYNGEERAKGNILERFSAQQFPDLHSELNLSSLELGDSALYFCASSPLPSGSREQYFGPGTRLTVT.